This T cell receptor beta chain was sequenced in a study of T cells in localized non-small cell lung cancer (dated by TCRdb to about 2020). Concerning the study at large: Comparing tumors with uninvolved tumor-adjacent lungs, the study looked at the T cell repertoires of fewer than 250 patients with early-stage NSCLC. The mean age of the NSCLC patients was less than 70 years, with about 130 men and around 99 women. The cohort comprised approximately 240 treatment-naïve NSCLC patients with resected, localized lung tumors.

V is pared back by 1 base and J by 6 bases, with 8 bases lying between the germline termini. CDR3 length: 12 amino acids, cysteine to phenylalanine. Only the CDR3 part of the read is kept: 36 bases, read in frame from the first base. The germline V gene specifies SGHTS as CDR1 and YDEGEE as CDR2. The immunoSEQ Assay was used to sequence TCR beta CDR3 regions from DNA. Per the original workflow: To compute T cell density, TCR beta template counts were normalized to usable DNA, which was estimated by amplifying housekeeping genes. Richness was estimated with the preseqR package, extrapolating to 400,000 templates for PBMC samples and 120,000 templates for tissue samples. Clonality was defined as one minus Pielou's evenness. Tissue-enriched TCRs were identified by differential abundance testing using productive amino-acid clonotypes, minimum total count 5 and alpha 0.1. The Jaccard Index and the Morisita Overlap Index were used to quantify repertoire overlap between compartments. GLIPH grouped TCR beta CDR3s together with public tetramer-defined viral CDR3s, and a viral motif had to include at least three viral sequences and also show V-gene enrichment. Sourced from immuneACCESS, this table was stored by TCRdb with only in-frame sequences that have V and J called. A share of the clones is absent; for the studies checked, an unresolved V gene accounts for under half, and the remainder has no known explanation. V, J and clone size are those of that table, while D and trimming were read from the DNA. The sample table records around 40,000 clones; roughly 90% of these occur just once. Roughly 2.7% of the sample belongs to the ten largest clones.

At diagnosis, peripheral blood, uninvolved tumor-adjacent lung and tumor were collected and were preserved as a mix of fresh-frozen and FFPE material. Blood samples were analyzed as peripheral blood mononuclear cells for TCR repertoire profiling. Overall results and qualifications from the work: Uninvolved tumor-adjacent lung showed the highest T cell clonality, higher than tumor, which suggests more focused antigenic responses in the uninvolved tumor-adjacent lung. Of the top 100 tumor clones, a median of 57 were detected in paired uninvolved adjacent lung; about 28 were also among that lung's top 100. Because of the exploratory design, TCR variables were selected using unadjusted p-values without false-discovery rate correction. Because multi-region tumor sequencing was not done, intratumor heterogeneity could not be ruled out. Higher blood T cell density associated with longer overall survival, while higher adjacent-lung clonality associated with shorter survival.

In the case of this clone: No antigen is known for it. No qualities accompany the bases; no much larger clone lies one base away.

This chain joins TRBV5-8 to TRBJ2-7; the D gene assignment is ambiguous. This TCR was sampled from an older female donor with stage I squamous cell lung carcinoma. The specimen was peripheral blood, collected before any cancer treatment. In nucleotides, the sequence is TGTGCCAGCAGCTTGTCTGGGATCGAGCAGTACTTC. Translated, it reads CASSLSGIEQYF.